This T cell receptor (beta chain) was observed in a study of T cells in Graves' hyperthyroidism and ophthalmopathy. This clonotype came up many times. Its antigen is unknown. Hyperthyroidism was newly diagnosed in patients aged 18 to 65 (duration under 2 months). Deletions cut 6 bases from V and 1 base from J, with 18 bases between. The CDR3 extends over 17 amino acids. Regarding the study as a whole: Peripheral blood also featured most of the thyroid clonotypes expanded above 0.001.

The investigators amplified TCR beta CDR3 regions from RNA transcripts. When the TCR CDR3 underwent first-round RT-PCR, the HTBI primer set was used. TCRdb redid the calling of the multiplex PCR reads with MiXCR, one entry per CDR3 protein. The sample carries 300,000 to 350,000 distinct CDR3 sequences, roughly 13% recorded once. The rearrangement uses TRBV12-3 or TRBV12-4 and TRBJ2-2; D is perhaps TRBD1 (6 bases). This clonotype was sampled from a woman aged 25 to 39 with Graves' hyperthyroidism. The source material was blood. Here the CDR3 reads CASSLDRPYMNTGELFF. DNA for the CDR3: TGTGCCAGCAGCTTGGACAGACCCTACATGAACACCGGGGAGCTGTTTTTT.